These 5 T cell receptor beta chains share one sample of origin, sequenced in a study of blood T cell repertoires in COVID-19. Repertoires were generated with immunoSEQ multiplex PCR, while TCRdb's copy carries only in-frame clones and drops some. The sample comprises 65,000 to 95,000 clones, 84% of which are singletons, and around 22% rests with the top ten. The sample taken for sequencing was peripheral blood. The receptor set was obtained from a woman in her 50s with acute or convalescent COVID-19.

The chain is built from TRBV4-2 and TRBJ1-3; D is uncertain. Germline V lookup: CDR1 LGHNA, CDR2 YNFKEQ. Trimming left V 0 bases short and J 0 bases short, with 9 bases between. The CDR3 is 16 residues long. The DNA for the CDR3 is TGTGCCAGCAGCCAAGAAACGGGAGGCTCTGGAAACACCATATATTTT. This translates into CASSQETGGSGNTIYF.

CDR3 nucleotides: TGTGCCAGCAGCAGAGCGAGCTCTGGAAACACCATATATTTT. Translation gives CASSRASSGNTIYF. V is TRBV3-1 (or the pseudogene TRBV3-2) and J is TRBJ1-3; no clear D. Looked up from germline, CDR1 is LGHDT and CDR2 is YNNKEL (reference sequence). V gave up 5 bases and J gave up 0 bases, with 8 bases separating them. This CDR3 contains 14 residues.

The gene calls are TRBV10-3 and TRBJ1-2; D call uncertain. Looked up from germline, CDR1 is ENHRY and CDR2 is SYGVKD. The CDR3 spans 14 residues. Trimming shortened V by 2 bases and J by 2 bases, and 9 bases separated the two germline ends. The CDR3 region has the DNA TGTGCCATCAGTGAGCTCGGAGGAAACTATGGCTACACCTTC. Translated, it gives CAISELGGNYGYTF.

There are a few counts of this clone. The V gene is TRBV5-1, the J gene TRBJ2-2; weak D call: TRBD1 (5 bases). CDR3 length: 14 residues. V was pared by 0 bases and J by 3 bases, with 6 bases between. CDR1 and CDR2 from the germline V gene are SGHRS and YFSETQ. This CDR3 is CASSLGGHTGELFF. The CDR3 DNA follows: TGCGCCAGCAGCTTGGGGGGCCACACCGGGGAGCTGTTTTTT.

This chain joins TRBV4-1 and TRBJ2-6; 7 bases line up with TRBD1. The CDR3 is 19 residues long. CDR1 is MGHRA and CDR2 is YSYEKL in the germline V gene. With 3 bases clipped from V and 0 bases from J, the junction kept 11 bases outside the gene matches. CDR3 sequence (DNA): TGCGCCAGCAGCCAGGTATACAGGGGCGTCCACTCTGGGGCCAACGTCCTGACTTTC. As protein: CASSQVYRGVHSGANVLTF.